These T cell receptor beta chains were read from a single sample in a study of T cells in Graves' hyperthyroidism and ophthalmopathy. In TCRdb, the multiplex PCR reads were re-called with MiXCR into one record per CDR3 protein. The table lists around 580,000 distinct CDR3 sequences, 40% to 55% of them singletons, with approximately 8.4% in the top ten. Sequenced material: peripheral blood or thyroid tissue (not recorded which). These receptors were taken from a young woman with Graves' hyperthyroidism. Both conserved end residues are part of each CDR3. D genes are given only for firm matches. Size is omitted from some rows. Given values are once, few, many or a class for expanded clones.

abundance,v_gene,d_gene,j_gene,CDR3nt,CDR3aa
NA,TRBV10-2,NA,TRBJ2-5,TGCGCCAGCAGTGAGCAGGAACCGGGGACATGGGAACAGCCCCAGTACTTC,CASSEQEPGTWEQPQYF
many,TRBV9,TRBD2,TRBJ2-3,TGTGCCAGCAGCGGCAGTGTAGCGGGAGGGCCATCAAATACGCAGTATTTT,CASSGSVAGGPSNTQYF
NA,TRBV7-2,NA,TRBJ2-5,TGTGCCAGCAGCGGGCCCCGAGGGGAAGAGACCCAGTACTTC,CASSGPRGEETQYF
NA,TRBV15,NA,TRBJ2-3,TGTGCCACCAGACCCGGCTTCACAGATACGCAGTATTTT,CATRPGFTDTQYF
NA,TRBV2,TRBD2,TRBJ2-5,TGTGCCAGCAGTGAGTGGACTAGCGGTTCAACGGAGACCCAGTACTTC,CASSEWTSGSTETQYF
many,TRBV20-1,NA,TRBJ1-1,TGCAGTGCTAGACCTTCAGACACTGAAGCTTTCTTT,CSARPSDTEAFF
few,TRBV20-1,TRBD2,TRBJ2-5,TGCAGTGCTGCGACTAGCGGGAGGGAGACCCAGTACTTC,CSAATSGRETQYF
NA,TRBV29-1,NA,TRBJ1-2,TGCAGCGTTGGACAGGTGTCTAGCTATGGTTACACCTTC,CSVGQVSSYGYTF
many,TRBV30,NA,TRBJ1-4,TGTGCCTGGAGTGTACTCGTAAGTGGCGGTGAAAAACTGTTTTTT,CAWSVLVSGGEKLFF
NA,TRBV29-1,NA,TRBJ2-1,TGCAGCGTTCACCATGGGGGTTACAATGAGCAGTTCTTC,CSVHHGGYNEQFF
many,TRBV7-2,TRBD1,TRBJ1-1,TGTGCCAGCAGATGGGACAGGGACACTGAAGCTTTCTTT,CASRWDRDTEAFF
many,TRBV20-1,TRBD1,TRBJ2-7,TGCAGTGCTATCGGGGACAGGTCCTACGAGCAGTACTTC,CSAIGDRSYEQYF
NA,TRBV7-6,NA,TRBJ1-2,TGTGCCAGCAGCTTAGTGCAGAACGATGGCTACACCTTC,CASSLVQNDGYTF
many,TRBV12-3/TRBV12-4,TRBD1,TRBJ1-1,TGTGCCAGCAGTGCAACAGGGGCTTGGACTGAAGCTTTCTTT,CASSATGAWTEAFF
NA,TRBV10-3,TRBD1,TRBJ1-2,TGTGCCATCAGTGAGGCCCAGGGGGCTAACTATGGCTACACCTTC,CAISEAQGANYGYTF
few,TRBV7-1,NA,TRBJ2-5,TGTGCCAGCAGCTCCGGGACAGCGGGCCAGTACTTC,CASSSGTAGQYF
NA,TRBV11-2,NA,TRBJ2-5,TGTGCCAGCAGTCCAGGCGGGGCCGACTATAGCAATCAGCCCCAGTACTTC,CASSPGGADYSNQPQYF
NA,TRBV10-3,NA,TRBJ2-1,TGTGCCATCATTTCGGGAGAGTCGATGAATGAGCAGTTCTTC,CAIISGESMNEQFF
NA,TRBV12-5,TRBD1,TRBJ2-5,TGTGCTAGTACGGGACAGGGGACTAAGAGCCAGTACTTC,CASTGQGTKSQYF
NA,TRBV20-1,NA,TRBJ1-1,TGCAGTGCTAGATGGGAGGTGAGAGCTTTCTTT,CSARWEVRAFF
many,TRBV2,TRBD1,TRBJ1-5,TGTGCCAGCAGTGAAGAGGACAGGGACGGGCCCCAGCATTTT,CASSEEDRDGPQHF
NA,TRBV29-1,NA,TRBJ1-5,TGCAGCGTTGAAGGGCAGGGTGGAAAGACCCAGCATTTT,CSVEGQGGKTQHF
NA,TRBV7-2,TRBD2,TRBJ2-5,TGTGCCAGCAGCGCCTTCAGCGGGGATCCCTCCTACAATGAGACCCAGTACTTC,CASSAFSGDPSYNETQYF
NA,TRBV15,NA,TRBJ2-1,TGTGCCACCAGCAGATCACACGGGAATGAGCAGTTCTTC,CATSRSHGNEQFF
NA,TRBV29-1,NA,TRBJ2-2,TGCAGCGTGTCCCTAGGGGCGGGGGAGCTGTTTTTT,CSVSLGAGELFF
many,TRBV20-1,NA,TRBJ1-4,TGCAGTGCTAGGTTGGGGGGGAGGTCTAATGAAAAACTGTTTTTT,CSARLGGRSNEKLFF
NA,TRBV7-9,TRBD1,TRBJ1-6,TGTGCCAGCAGCTCGCCGCGGGAACCGGGACAGGGGTTTTCACCCCTCCACTTT,CASSSPREPGQGFSPLHF
NA,TRBV2,NA,TRBJ1-2,TGTGCCAGCACTACGGGACGGGGCGCGAATGGTGGTGGCTACACCTTC,CASTTGRGANGGGYTF
NA,TRBV15,NA,TRBJ1-5,TGTGCCACCAGCAGAGATAATTTTGCCGACCAGCATTTT,CATSRDNFADQHF
NA,TRBV7-2,NA,TRBJ2-6,TGTGCCAGCAGCCCCGTCCTGACTTTC,CASSPVLTF
many,TRBV7-9,NA,TRBJ1-2,TGTGCCAGCAGCTCCCAAATCAATCGGGCACCCTGGAACTATGGCTACACCTTC,CASSSQINRAPWNYGYTF
NA,TRBV12-3/TRBV12-4,TRBD2,TRBJ2-2,TGTGCCAGCAGTACCCCACTAGCGGGAGGGCCGAACACCGGGGAGCTGTTTTTT,CASSTPLAGGPNTGELFF
few,TRBV20-1,NA,TRBJ2-7,TGCAGTGCTGGGCCTCCTTTGCGGATCTACGAGCAGTACTTC,CSAGPPLRIYEQYF
NA,TRBV29-1,NA,TRBJ1-1,TGCAGCGTCCAAAACATGGGGGACACTGAAGCTTTCTTT,CSVQNMGDTEAFF
many,TRBV4-1,NA,TRBJ2-7,TGCGCCAGCAGCCAAGATCTTAATGCCATATGCCTTTTC,CASSQDLNAICLF